Shown below are 16 T cell receptor beta chains from a single sample sequenced in a study of blood T cell repertoires in COVID-19. The table came from immunoSEQ multiplex PCR; TCRdb's copy has only in-frame clones and leaves some out. Of roughly 53,000 clones in the sample, over 75% were seen once. The material sequenced was peripheral blood. These TCRs come from a human donor in a cohort sampled during active COVID-19.

CDR3 sequence: CASSHVTPGQGASMGGYTF. The CDR3 DNA sequence: TGCGCCAGCAGCCACGTAACCCCGGGACAGGGGGCGTCGATGGGTGGCTACACCTTC. This rearrangement joins TRBV4-1 to TRBJ1-2, with 12 positions matching TRBD1. Germline CDR1 and CDR2: MGHRA and YSYEKL. CDR3 length: 19 amino acids. V lost 3 bases and J lost 7; bases outside the gene matches: 18.

The rearrangement links TRBV6-5 to TRBJ1-4; D might be TRBD1 (6 bases). Trimming removed 2 bases from V and 6 bases from J, with 10 bases in between. Germline V CDR1 and CDR2: MNHEY, SVGAGI. This CDR3 is built from 14 residues. The CDR3 bases are TGTGCCAGCAGTTACGCAGGGGCGTATGAAAAACTGTTTTTT. Protein: CASSYAGAYEKLFF.

The chain has TRBV2 and TRBJ1-4; D gene unclear. V lost 6 bases to trimming and J lost 7 bases, with 15 bases between them. Germline V lookup: CDR1 SNHLY, CDR2 FYNNEI. CDR3 size: 14 residues. The CDR3 DNA follows: TGTGCCAGCAGCGACCCAGGAATCGGTGAAAAACTGTTTTTT. It is translated as CASSDPGIGEKLFF.

The chain links TRBV3-1 (or the pseudogene TRBV3-2) to TRBJ2-7, with TRBD2 matching 13 bases. J gave up 2 bases and V 5 bases, and 3 bases lay outside the gene matches. The CDR3 runs to 15 residues. Germline-derived CDR1 and CDR2 are LGHDT and YNNKEL (reference sequence). The CDR3 sequence: CASSWTSGGTYEQYF. The CDR3 DNA is TGTGCCAGCAGCTGGACTAGCGGGGGAACCTACGAGCAGTACTTC.

The J gene is TRBJ2-1, the V gene TRBV28, with 11 nucleotides matching TRBD2. The germline V gene has CDR1 MDHEN and CDR2 SYDVKM. The CDR3 covers 15 residues. V dropped 6 bases and J dropped 0; count of bases not matched to a gene: 1. CDR3: CASSTSGSSYNEQFF. CDR3 in DNA: TGTGCCAGCAGCACTAGCGGGAGCTCCTACAATGAGCAGTTCTTC.

The V gene is TRBV3-1 (or the pseudogene TRBV3-2), the J gene TRBJ2-7; TRBD1 might be the D (7 bases). Trimming stripped 2 bases from V and 3 bases from J, with 17 bases between. This CDR3 contains 16 residues. Germline CDR1 is LGHDT and CDR2 is YNNKEL (reference sequence). DNA of the CDR3: TGTGCCAGCAGCCAATCTGGCGGGACAGCTTACTACGAGCAGTACTTC. Translation: CASSQSGGTAYYEQYF.

This clone was observed once. The chain links TRBV5-1 to TRBJ2-7; 7 positions match TRBD1. The CDR3 has 14 amino acids. The germline CDR1 and CDR2 sequences are SGHRS and YFSETQ. J was trimmed by 0 bases and V by 8 bases; bases with no gene match: 8. The CDR3 spells CASGQGVFSYEQYF. In DNA form, the CDR3 reads TGCGCCAGTGGGCAGGGGGTTTTCTCCTACGAGCAGTACTTC.

Only one count was recorded for this clone. V usage is TRBV28 and J usage is TRBJ2-7; 11 nucleotides align to TRBD2. Germline loops: CDR1 MDHEN, CDR2 SYDVKM. The V segment lost 10 bases and the J segment 5 bases; nucleotides outside the gene matches: 10. This CDR3 has 14 residues. The CDR3 loop reads CAIGVAGGPNEQYF. The CDR3 DNA is TGTGCCATAGGCGTAGCGGGAGGGCCGAACGAGCAGTACTTC.

The rearrangement uses TRBV4-1 and TRBJ2-7, with D perhaps TRBD2 (6 bases). Germline values: CDR1 MGHRA, CDR2 YSYEKL. V shed 2 bases and J shed 1 base, with 15 bases lying between them. This CDR3 has 16 amino acids. In DNA, the CDR3 is TGCGCCAGCAGCCAACTATATGGGGGGTCTTCCTACGAGCAGTACTTC. It codes for CASSQLYGGSSYEQYF.

The V and J genes are TRBV28 and TRBJ2-7; 9 nucleotides line up with TRBD1. J was trimmed by 0 bases and V by 4 bases; bases with no gene match: 1. Per germline, CDR1 MDHEN and CDR2 SYDVKM. The CDR3 consists of 14 residues. The DNA of the CDR3 is TGTGCCAGCAGTTGGGGACAGGGCTCCTACGAGCAGTACTTC. Encoded protein: CASSWGQGSYEQYF.

This chain connects TRBV11-2 to TRBJ2-3; 7 bases map to TRBD2. Germline CDR1 is SGHAT and CDR2 is FQNNGV. This CDR3 is built from 15 residues. V was pared by 0 bases and J by 5 bases, with 5 bases of the junction left unmatched. CDR3 residues: CASSLEWAGVDTQYF. As DNA, the CDR3 is TGTGCCAGCAGCTTAGAATGGGCGGGGGTAGATACGCAGTATTTT.

This chain joins TRBV28 and TRBJ2-7; 7 bases map to TRBD2. V gave up 5 bases and J gave up 7 bases; unmatched junction bases: 17. This CDR3 region has 16 residues. The germline gives CDR1 MDHEN, CDR2 SYDVKM. DNA of the CDR3: TGTGCCAGCAGTCCCAGGCCCCCCGGGAGGCTTTGGGAGCAGTACTTC. Translated: CASSPRPPGRLWEQYF. Combining the CDR3 with reference TRBV28 and TRBJ2-7 gives the whole variable domain DVKVTQSSRYLVKRTGEKVFLECVQDMDHENMFWYRQDPGLGLRLIYFSYDVKMKEKGDIPEGYSVSREKKERFSLILESASTNQTSMYLCASSPRPPGRLWEQYFGPGTRLTVT.

This chain uses TRBV24-1 with TRBJ2-3; 9 nucleotides line up with TRBD2. This CDR3 region has 15 residues. The junction had 6 bases not matched to a gene; V was cut back by 9 bases and J by 0 bases. Germline assignment: CDR1 KGHDR and CDR2 SFDVKD. The CDR3 DNA reads TGTGCCACCGGGCGGGAGGGCCTAAGCACAGATACGCAGTATTTT. Its protein is CATGREGLSTDTQYF.

This chain connects TRBV11-2 to TRBJ2-7; no firm D call. The CDR3 has 13 residues. V was pared by 5 bases and J by 6 bases, with 14 bases between. The V gene's germline CDR1 is SGHAT and CDR2 FQNNGV. For the CDR3, the DNA is TGTGCCAGCAGCAAAAGAGCACTTTTCGAGCAGTACTTC. The encoded protein is CASSKRALFEQYF.

Here the CDR3 DNA reads TGCGCCAGCAGCTCCTCCAGGGAGGCCCGGACCCAGTACTTC. Amino acids: CASSSSREARTQYF. This chain joins TRBV5-1 and TRBJ2-5, with D tentatively TRBD2 (6 bases). V lost 3 bases and J lost 7, with 16 bases in between. This CDR3 contains 14 residues. CDR1 SGHRS and CDR2 YFSETQ come from the germline V gene.

This rearrangement joins TRBV7-9 to TRBJ2-1, with 8 bases fitting TRBD2. This CDR3 contains 15 residues. Germline-derived CDR1 and CDR2 are SEHNR and FQNEAQ (reference sequence). The trim removed 5 bases at V and 7 bases at J, leaving 10 bases unmatched. The DNA of the CDR3 is TGTGCCAGCAGCCGGGCGGCGGGAGGTGGGAATGAGCAGTTCTTC. Residues: CASSRAAGGGNEQFF.